This entry features one T cell receptor beta chain sequence. Its antigen remains unidentified. The record has no base qualities; no much larger clone is one base away. This sample is drawn from a study of blood T cell repertoires in COVID-19 (dated by TCRdb to 2019 to 2021). Context from the whole study: Samples covering the acute and convalescent phases of COVID-19 were provided by collaborators in the United States, Italy and Spain. The prospective study material was composed of cDNA or gDNA derived from T cells, B-cell-depleted T cells, or PBMCs. Subjects who had been exposed to COVID-19, were actively infected with it, or had recovered from it provided the deeply sampled blood TCRbeta repertoires that made up the dataset. The repertoires were released in a freely available public database intended as a resource for research on the immune response to SARS-CoV-2. Samples came from the ongoing ImmuneRACE study (first 160 participants) plus 1,254 subjects from 6 global collaborators. A de-identified subject ID, COVID-19 status, age in years and sex were almost always included in the sample metadata. Where available, HLA class I and class II types were taken from metadata supplied by the sample provider and were not determined by assay-based typing.

Participants in the prospective study were aged roughly 18 to 100 years, lived in more than 20 United States geographic areas, and enrolled through a virtual design. In the prospective study, cohorts were assigned on the basis of participant-reported clinical history obtained from a screening survey and a study questionnaire. For ImmuneRACE Cohort 3, a participant was defined as recovered based on two consecutive negative NP/OP PCR tests, clearance by a healthcare professional, or resolution of symptoms. In the prospective study, whole blood, serum and a nasopharyngeal or oropharyngeal swab were collected from each participant by mobile phlebotomists. Over a roughly two-month period, participants in the prospective study had the option of providing additional blood draws and questionnaires. Before DNA extraction, blood samples from the prospective study were shipped at room temperature or frozen.

The study at large found these results: Clinical and demographic metadata were provided uncurated, with the amount varying by source and participant.

The immunoSEQ Assay, a bias-controlled multiplex PCR, was used to amplify TCRbeta CDR3 regions from genomic DNA. As for the original processing: Nucleated cell counts per sample were estimated from amplification of reference gene primers within the assay. Sequence reads were collapsed and filtered to measure the absolute abundance of every unique TCRbeta CDR3 rearrangement. Productive Simpson clonality was computed per sample as the square root of Simpson's diversity index over productive rearrangements. TCRdb's version of the immuneACCESS table is confined to in-frame rearrangements and falls short of the full clone set. An unresolved V gene accounts for under half of the shortfall where checked; the remainder is of unknown origin. Clonal size and the V and J genes are those of that table, whereas D and trimming came from the DNA. The sample includes 360,000 or so clones, with about 90% observed a single time. In total, the top ten clones hold about 1.7% of the sample.

From its cysteine to its phenylalanine, the CDR3 spans 13 amino acids. Only the CDR3 part of the read is kept: 39 bases, read in frame from the first base. V was cut back by 7 bases and J by 3 bases, leaving a gap of 10 bases between them. The sample was PBMCs or T cells enriched from blood (not recorded which). The sequence came from a woman in her twenties or thirties who had recovered from COVID-19. This receptor chain uses TRBV12-3 or TRBV12-4 and TRBJ1-5; a tentative D match to TRBD1 spans 6 bases. The CDR3 reads CASMGAPNQPQHF. The nucleotides are TGTGCCAGCATGGGGGCCCCCAATCAGCCCCAGCATTTT.